These 31 T cell receptor beta chains came from one sample sequenced in a study of post-analysis software for immune sequencing data. Study observations and caveats: TRBV5-6, TRBV5-1 and TRBV20-1 belonged to a set of roughly 5 TRBV segments that were more frequent in patients than controls.

Each TCR beta cDNA library carried unique molecular identifiers. TCRdb passed the PCR reads through MiXCR, listing each CDR3 protein once. The table has a few hundred thousand distinct CDR3 sequences, under 40% seen once. These TCRs are of unknown antigen specificity. The specimen was blood. The receptors were sampled from a girl aged 2-17 years with multiple sclerosis.

This clonotype has just a few counts. The rearrangement joins TRBV4-1 to TRBJ1-4; 11 nucleotides agree with TRBD1. V trimming: 4 bases; J trimming: 7 bases; junction bases outside the gene matches: 14. Germline CDR1 MGHRA, CDR2 YSYEKL. The CDR3 length is 18 residues. The CDR3 spells CASSRDGQGANGGEKLFF. The CDR3 region has the DNA TGCGCCAGCAGCCGAGACGGACAGGGGGCGAACGGTGGTGAAAAACTGTTTTTT.

This clonotype was found a few times. DNA for the CDR3: TGCGCCAGCAGCCTCCGAGAGGGACACCTTAACACTGAAGCTTTCTTT. This gives the protein CASSLREGHLNTEAFF. This rearrangement joins TRBV4-1 to TRBJ1-1; perhaps TRBD1 as D (6 bases). CDR3 size: 16 residues. V gave up 4 bases and J gave up 2 bases, with 17 bases separating them. CDR1 and CDR2 from the germline V gene are MGHRA and YSYEKL.

This clonotype was found a few times. The J gene is TRBJ2-5, the V gene TRBV7-8, with a possible D match to TRBD2 (5 bases). The J call may be in error: the DNA end matches TRBJ2-7 better. The CDR3 consists of 13 residues. Germline CDR1 and CDR2: SGHVS and FQNEAQ. The CDR3 nucleotides read TGTGCCAGCAGCGTCGCATGGCGGGACGAGCAGTACTTC. It yields the protein CASSVAWRDEQYF.

Comments on this clonotype: Germline is not matched at one junction end, which may reflect a read error. The genes are TRBV7-3 and TRBJ2-1; 7 positions match TRBD1. Germline CDR1 is SGHTA and CDR2 is FQGTGA. CDR3 length: 17 residues. CDR3 bases: TGTGCCAGCAACTTAACCGGGACGTCCAGGGGGTACAATGAGCAGTTCTTC. This gives the protein CASNLTGTSRGYNEQFF.

This clonotype was counted between two and nine times. This rearrangement joins TRBV6-1 to TRBJ1-2; 8 bases align to TRBD1. V was pared by 7 bases and J by 4 bases, with 5 bases of the junction left unmatched. Germline loops: CDR1 MNHNS, CDR2 SASEGT. CDR3 length: 13 amino acids. The CDR3 protein is CASKSGGVYGYTF. CDR3 bases: TGTGCCAGCAAATCAGGGGGCGTCTATGGCTACACCTTC.

This clonotype showed up just a few times. V is TRBV20-1 and J is TRBJ1-6, with D uncertain. The CDR3 contains 15 residues. Looked up from germline, CDR1 is DFQATT and CDR2 is SNEGSKA (reference sequence). V was shortened by 3 bases and J by 7 bases, with 16 bases between the two germline ends. DNA of the CDR3: TGCAGTGCTAGCCCTGCGGACGTTCACAATTCACCCCTCCACTTT. This encodes CSASPADVHNSPLHF.

This chain uses TRBV12-3 or TRBV12-4 with TRBJ2-3; D remains unclear. This CDR3 region has 14 residues. With 2 bases removed from V and 4 bases from J, the gap between germline ends came to 10 bases. The chain's CDR3 is CASSLRLPADTQYF. CDR3 nucleotide sequence: TGTGCCAGCAGTTTAAGACTGCCAGCAGATACGCAGTATTTT.

This clonotype has just one count. A junction boundary mismatches the germline segment, possibly from a read error. CDR3 nucleotides: TGTGCCATATACCCAGGGGCTCCCTCCGGAAACACTATATATTTT. It yields the protein CAIYPGAPSGNTIYF. The chain employs TRBV10-3 and TRBJ1-3, with TRBD1 as a possible D gene (6 bases). Germline CDR1 ENHRY, CDR2 SYGVKD. The CDR3 sequence is 15 residues long.

CDR3 nucleotides: TGTGCCAGCAGCCAAGATCTGCCAGCCAAAAACATTCAGTACTTC. Translating gives CASSQDLPAKNIQYF. The chain recombines TRBV4-2 with TRBJ2-4; no clear D. V shed 0 bases and J shed 0 bases, with 6 bases lying between them. Germline V gene data show CDR1 as LGHNA and CDR2 as YNFKEQ. This CDR3 is 15 amino acids long.

Points on this clonotype: A much larger clone differs from this one at a single base, so this may be a read error. The rearrangement uses TRBV7-9 and TRBJ2-7; D is unresolved. The assigned J gene may be wrong: the sequence end matches TRBJ2-5 better. Per germline, CDR1 SEHNR and CDR2 FQNEAQ (reference sequence). The CDR3 is 13 residues long. CDR3 sequence reads: CASNLSYTGTQYF. The CDR3 DNA sequence: TGTGCCAGCAACTTAAGTTACACGGGGACCCAGTACTTC.

This clonotype was seen more than once but under ten times. J is TRBJ2-1 and V is TRBV3-1; either TRBD1 or TRBD2 may supply D (5 bases each). There are 12 residues in the CDR3. Germline CDR1 and CDR2: LGHDT and YNNKEL (reference sequence). The V gene lost 0 bases and the J gene lost 11 bases, with 8 bases spanning the gap. The CDR3 DNA sequence: TGTGCCAGCAGCCAAGAGGGACGGCAGCAGTTCTTC. It codes for CASSQEGRQQFF.

This clonotype appeared a few times. The gene calls are TRBV20-1 and TRBJ2-7; no clear D gene. The CDR3 totals 10 residues. V was cut by 6 bases and J by 8 bases, with 11 bases left in between. CDR1 is DFQATT and CDR2 is SNEGSKA in the germline V gene (reference sequence). The CDR3 is CSAAPEKQYF. In DNA form, the CDR3 reads TGCAGTGCCGCCCCAGAAAAGCAGTACTTC.

This clonotype was detected a few times. This chain links TRBV6-5 with TRBJ2-5; possible D gene TRBD1, 6 bases. The V end lost 10 bases, the J end lost 4 bases, and 16 bases lay between the germline ends. The germline CDR1 and CDR2 sequences are MNHEY and SVGAGI. The CDR3 is made up of 13 amino acids. CDR3 DNA sequence: TGTGCCACTAAAACGGTGGGGGCAGAGACCCAGTACTTC. Translation: CATKTVGAETQYF.

This chain connects TRBV4-1 to TRBJ1-3, with D perhaps TRBD1 (6 bases). CDR3 size: 16 residues. Between the trimmed V and J ends, which lost 1 base and 3 bases, there was a span of 13 bases. CDR1 and CDR2 from the germline V gene are MGHRA and YSYEKL. The CDR3 sequence: CASSQAGGTLGNTIYF. CDR3 bases: TGCGCCAGCAGCCAAGCCGGGGGGACACTTGGAAACACCATATATTTT.

This clonotype was seen more than once but under ten times. V gene TRBV7-9 combines with J gene TRBJ2-7; D gene ambiguous. The length of the CDR3 is 11 residues. Looked up from germline, CDR1 is SEHNR and CDR2 is FQNEAQ (reference sequence). Trimming pared 6 bases from V and 4 bases from J, leaving 7 bases between. The CDR3 reads CASRPMYEQYF. The DNA of the CDR3 is TGTGCCAGCAGACCCATGTACGAGCAGTACTTC.

J is TRBJ1-2 and V is TRBV29-1; the D gene is possibly TRBD1 (5 bases). The CDR3 loop spans 13 amino acids. V was pared by 6 bases and J by 1 base, with 12 bases between. Germline CDR1 SQVTM, CDR2 ANQGSEA. The CDR3 spells CSVGDGLNYGYTF. CDR3 coding DNA: TGCAGCGTCGGGGACGGACTTAACTATGGCTACACCTTC.

This clonotype was counted a few times. The chain has TRBV6-5 and TRBJ1-1; TRBD1 is a possible D gene (6 bases). The germline V gene encodes CDR1 MNHEY and CDR2 SVGAGI. V was trimmed by 0 bases and J by 4 bases, leaving 12 bases between them. There are 15 residues in the CDR3. DNA of the CDR3: TGTGCCAGCAGTTACTCGGCAGGGGCTGGCACTGAAGCTTTCTTT. Translating it yields CASSYSAGAGTEAFF.

Many counts were recorded for this clonotype. The chain is built from TRBV5-5 and TRBJ2-1; perhaps TRBD2 as D (5 bases). This CDR3 has 12 amino acids. V was shortened by 1 base and J by 8 bases, with 7 bases between the two germline ends. Germline lookup yields CDR1 SGHKS and CDR2 YYEKEE (reference sequence). CDR3 coding DNA: TGTGCCAGCAGCTTGACGAGGGATGAGCAGTTCTTC. This gives the protein CASSLTRDEQFF.

The CDR3 reads CASSQGAGLTEKLFF. The CDR3 nucleotides read TGTGCCAGCAGCCAAGGGGCTGGTCTCACTGAAAAACTGTTTTTT. This chain links TRBV3-1 with TRBJ1-4; D is undetermined. Per the germline V gene, CDR1 is LGHDT and CDR2 is YNNKEL (reference sequence). The CDR3 extends over 15 amino acids. V was clipped by 1 base and J by 7 bases, with 13 bases between them.

This clonotype appeared a few times. This chain links TRBV6-5 with TRBJ2-3, with 8 positions matching TRBD2. This CDR3 contains 14 residues. The germline V gene encodes CDR1 MNHEY and CDR2 SVGAGI. With V trimmed by 5 bases and J by 7 bases, 8 bases remained unmatched. DNA for the CDR3: TGTGCCAGCAGTAACAGCGGGGGAACAAATACGCAGTATTTT. The encoded protein is CASSNSGGTNTQYF.

This clonotype was detected only a few times. The V call is TRBV3-1, the J call TRBJ2-3, with unresolved D. CDR3 length: 13 amino acids. The V end lost 0 bases, the J end lost 11 bases, and 12 bases lay between the germline ends. The germline V gene has CDR1 LGHDT and CDR2 YNNKEL (reference sequence). The CDR3 is CASSQDMEEQQYF. The CDR3 nucleotides are TGTGCCAGCAGCCAAGATATGGAAGAACAGCAGTATTTT.

The genes are TRBV5-6 and TRBJ1-4; D is perhaps TRBD1 (5 bases). Germline V CDR1 and CDR2: SGHDT, YYEEEE. V lost 3 bases, J lost 7 bases, and 16 bases lay in between. CDR3 length: 15 amino acids. CDR3: CASSSKGRGGEKLFF. In DNA, the CDR3 is TGTGCCAGCAGCTCCAAAGGACGTGGGGGTGAAAAACTGTTTTTT.

Only a few counts were recorded for this clonotype. The chain employs TRBV7-9 and TRBJ2-3, with a possible D match to TRBD2 (7 bases). This CDR3 spans 16 amino acids. Germline-derived CDR1 and CDR2 are SEHNR and FQNEAQ (reference sequence). V was cut by 1 base and J by 2 bases, with 13 bases left in between. The CDR3 reads CASSLGRGAFTDTQYF. CDR3 coding DNA: TGTGCCAGCAGCTTAGGACGGGGGGCTTTCACAGATACGCAGTATTTT.

This clonotype was recorded a few times. The J gene is TRBJ2-1, the V gene TRBV27; TRBD2 might be the D (7 bases). V gave up 1 base and J gave up 6 bases, with 19 bases separating them. The CDR3 spans 17 residues. Germline CDR1 is MNHEY and CDR2 is SMNVEV (reference sequence). The CDR3, as DNA: TGTGCCAGCAGTTTATGGACGGGGGGCCCCTTGGGCAATGAGCAGTTCTTC. The encoded protein is CASSLWTGGPLGNEQFF.

This clonotype was recorded a few times. The chain employs TRBV20-1 and TRBJ2-5; a possible D gene is TRBD1 (7 bases). The CDR3 sequence is 15 residues long. Trimming took off 0 bases at V and 4 bases at J, with 15 bases between the two ends. Germline values: CDR1 DFQATT, CDR2 SNEGSKA (reference sequence). The CDR3 sequence: CSAREQGRLRETQYF. CDR3 coding DNA: TGCAGTGCTAGAGAACAGGGGAGGTTGCGAGAGACCCAGTACTTC.

The V and J genes are TRBV7-2 and TRBJ2-5; TRBD2 might be the D (5 bases). The V and J ends lost 1 base and 0 bases respectively, with 12 bases between them. The CDR3 totals 16 residues. CDR1 and CDR2 (germline): SGHTA, FQGNSA. The CDR3 here is CASSLGGSAYQETQYF. The CDR3 DNA follows: TGTGCCAGCAGCTTAGGGGGTAGCGCCTACCAAGAGACCCAGTACTTC.

This clonotype was seen a handful of times. This sequence joins TRBV6-2 or TRBV6-3 and TRBJ2-1; TRBD1 is a possible D gene (6 bases). Germline V gene sequence: CDR1 MNHEY, CDR2 SVGEGT. The V and J ends lost 4 bases and 5 bases respectively, with 12 bases between them. The CDR3 consists of 14 residues. This chain's CDR3 is CASSLIGQNNEQFF. The DNA for the CDR3 is TGTGCCAGCAGTTTAATTGGACAGAACAATGAGCAGTTCTTC.

This clonotype was counted only a few times. The genes are TRBV28 and TRBJ1-6, with D hard to call. This CDR3 has 16 amino acids. V lost 3 bases and J 8 bases, leaving 17 bases between the germline ends. In germline, CDR1 is MDHEN, CDR2 SYDVKM. The DNA for the CDR3 is TGTGCCAGCAGTTTCTCGGTGAGGGCAAACTATTCACCCCTCCACTTT. Its protein product is CASSFSVRANYSPLHF.

The gene calls are TRBV6-1 and TRBJ1-2, with D perhaps matching TRBD1 (6 bases). CDR3 length equals 15 residues. Trimming left V 7 bases short and J 2 bases short, with 17 bases between. Germline lookup yields CDR1 MNHNS and CDR2 SASEGT. Written as DNA, the CDR3 is TGTGCCAGCATAATAGGGGGTGGGGGGAACTATGGCTACACCTTC. This sequence encodes CASIIGGGGNYGYTF.

The chain combines TRBV7-3 with TRBJ2-7, with D perhaps assigned TRBD1 or TRBD2 (5 bases each). The CDR3 runs 14 residues. Trimming took off 2 bases at V and 4 bases at J, with 12 bases between the two ends. Germline assignment: CDR1 SGHTA and CDR2 FQGTGA. CDR3 sequence (DNA): TGTGCCAGCAGCTTAGCCGGGGCAGGGTACGAGCAGTACTTC. It encodes CASSLAGAGYEQYF.

This clonotype occurred a few times. This chain connects TRBV29-1 to TRBJ1-2; the match to TRBD1 covers 7 bases. The CDR3 runs to 13 residues. V was pared by 7 bases and J by 8 bases, with 13 bases of the junction left unmatched. Germline V gives CDR1 SQVTM, CDR2 ANQGSEA. The CDR3 DNA reads TGCAGCGGATGGCCCAGGGGGTCGGGAGGCTACACCTTC. As protein: CSGWPRGSGGYTF.